This TCR beta chain appears in the sequencing data of a study of cytomegalovirus exposure and HLA in healthy donors. Study-wide results and limits: Confirmation was obtained in vitro that a few CMV-associated chains are specific for CMV antigens. TCR sequences were mostly rare, though some public TCRs occurred in many donors.

This CDR3 spans 14 amino acids. Trimming removed 3 bases at V and 4 bases at J, with 13 bases between. Germline V gives CDR1 KGHSH, CDR2 LQKENI. Concerning this clone itself: Its cognate antigen is unknown.

The PCR made use of 60 Vbeta and 13 Jbeta primers. The table came from immunoSEQ multiplex PCR; TCRdb's copy has only in-frame clones and leaves some out. Seen in this sample are about 87,000 clones; the ten most common clones hold 15% to 19%. Healthy bone marrow donors formed the donor group. While unrecorded immune exposures were likely, the donors were nominally healthy when sampled. The chain uses TRBV18 and TRBJ2-7, with D unresolved. Source material: PBMCs. This TCR was recovered from a man aged 45-60 years in good health and CMV-seropositive. CDR3 residues: CASSPYGVEYEQYF. The CDR3 nucleotides are TGTGCCAGCTCACCTTACGGAGTGGAGTACGAGCAGTACTTC.